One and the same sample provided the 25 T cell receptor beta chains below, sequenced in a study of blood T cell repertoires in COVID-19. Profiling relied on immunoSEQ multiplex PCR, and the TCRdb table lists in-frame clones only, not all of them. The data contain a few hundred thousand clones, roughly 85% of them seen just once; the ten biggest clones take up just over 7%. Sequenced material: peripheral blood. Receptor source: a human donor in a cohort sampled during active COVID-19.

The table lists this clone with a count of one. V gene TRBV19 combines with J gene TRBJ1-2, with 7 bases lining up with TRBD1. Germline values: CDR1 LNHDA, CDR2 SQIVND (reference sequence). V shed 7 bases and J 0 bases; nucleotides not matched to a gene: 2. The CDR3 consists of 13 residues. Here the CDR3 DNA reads TGTGCCAGTACAGACAGGGCTAACTATGGCTACACCTTC. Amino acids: CASTDRANYGYTF.

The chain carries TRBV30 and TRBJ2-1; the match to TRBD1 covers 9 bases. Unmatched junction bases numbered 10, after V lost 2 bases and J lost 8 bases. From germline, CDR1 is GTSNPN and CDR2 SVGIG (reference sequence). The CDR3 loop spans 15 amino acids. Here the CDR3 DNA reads TGTGCCTGGAGTCCCACAGGGGGCACCACCGATGAGCAGTTCTTC. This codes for CAWSPTGGTTDEQFF.

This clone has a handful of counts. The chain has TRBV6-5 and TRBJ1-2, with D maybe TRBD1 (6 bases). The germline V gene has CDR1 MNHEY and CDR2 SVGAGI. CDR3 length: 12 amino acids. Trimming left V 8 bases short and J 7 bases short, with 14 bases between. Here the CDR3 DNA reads TGTGCCAGCGCCCCTCAGGGGATTGGCTACACCTTC. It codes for CASAPQGIGYTF.

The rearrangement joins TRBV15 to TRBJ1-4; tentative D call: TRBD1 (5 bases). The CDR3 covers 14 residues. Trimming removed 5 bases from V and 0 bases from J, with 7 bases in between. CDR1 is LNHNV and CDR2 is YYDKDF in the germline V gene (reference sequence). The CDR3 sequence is CATSPDTTNEKLFF. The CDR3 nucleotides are TGTGCCACCAGCCCGGACACAACTAATGAAAAACTGTTTTTT. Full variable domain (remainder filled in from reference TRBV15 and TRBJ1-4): DAMVIQNPRYQVTQFGKPVTLSCSQTLNHNVMYWYQQKSSQAPKLLFHYYDKDFNNEADTPDNFQSRRPNTSFCFLDIRSPGLGDTAMYLCATSPDTTNEKLFFGSGTQLSVL.

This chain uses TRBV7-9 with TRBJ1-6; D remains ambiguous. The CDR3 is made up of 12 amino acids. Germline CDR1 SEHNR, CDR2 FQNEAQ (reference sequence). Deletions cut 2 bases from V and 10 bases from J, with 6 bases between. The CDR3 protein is CASSLWASPLHF. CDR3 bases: TGTGCCAGCAGCTTATGGGCGTCACCCCTCCACTTT.

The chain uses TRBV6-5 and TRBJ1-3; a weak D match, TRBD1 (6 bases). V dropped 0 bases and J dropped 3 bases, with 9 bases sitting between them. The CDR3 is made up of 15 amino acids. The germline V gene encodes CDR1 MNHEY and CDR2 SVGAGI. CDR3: CASSYSGTLGNTIYF. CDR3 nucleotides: TGTGCCAGCAGTTACTCCGGGACACTTGGAAACACCATATATTTT.

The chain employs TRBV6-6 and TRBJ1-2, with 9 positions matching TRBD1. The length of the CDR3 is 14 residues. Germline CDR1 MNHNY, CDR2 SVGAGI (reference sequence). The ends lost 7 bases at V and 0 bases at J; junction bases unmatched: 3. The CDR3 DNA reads TGTGCCAGCAAACAGGGGGCCTCTAACTATGGCTACACCTTC. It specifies CASKQGASNYGYTF.

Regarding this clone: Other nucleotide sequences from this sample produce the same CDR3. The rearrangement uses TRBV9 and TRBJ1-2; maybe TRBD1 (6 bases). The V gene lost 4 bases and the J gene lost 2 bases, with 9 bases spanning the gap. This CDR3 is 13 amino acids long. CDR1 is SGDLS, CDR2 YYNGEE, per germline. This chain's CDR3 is CASSPDRNYGYTF. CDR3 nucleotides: TGTGCCAGCAGCCCGGACAGAAACTATGGCTACACCTTC. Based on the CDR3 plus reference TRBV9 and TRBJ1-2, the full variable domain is DSGVTQTPKHLITATGQRVTLRCSPRSGDLSVYWYQQSLDQGLQFLIQYYNGEERAKGNILERFSAQQFPDLHSELNLSSLELGDSALYFCASSPDRNYGYTFGSGTRLTVV.

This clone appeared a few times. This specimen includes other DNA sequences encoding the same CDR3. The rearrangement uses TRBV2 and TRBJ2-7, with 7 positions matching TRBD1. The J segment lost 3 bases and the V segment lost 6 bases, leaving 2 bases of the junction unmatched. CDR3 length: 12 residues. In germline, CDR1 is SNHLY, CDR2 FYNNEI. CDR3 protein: CASRAGGYEQYF. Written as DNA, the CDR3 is TGTGCCAGCAGGGCAGGGGGCTACGAGCAGTACTTC.

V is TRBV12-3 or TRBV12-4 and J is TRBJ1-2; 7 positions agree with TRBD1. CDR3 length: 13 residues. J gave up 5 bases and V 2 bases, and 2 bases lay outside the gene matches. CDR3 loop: CASSLQGEYGYTF. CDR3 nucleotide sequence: TGTGCCAGCAGTTTACAGGGGGAGTATGGCTACACCTTC.

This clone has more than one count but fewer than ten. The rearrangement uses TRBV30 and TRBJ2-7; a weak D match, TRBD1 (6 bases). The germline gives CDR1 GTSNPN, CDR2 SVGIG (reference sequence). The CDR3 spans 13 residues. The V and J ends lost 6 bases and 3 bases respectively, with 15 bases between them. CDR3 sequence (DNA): TGTGCCTGCCGTGACAGGAGATTCTACGAGCAGTACTTC. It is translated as CACRDRRFYEQYF.

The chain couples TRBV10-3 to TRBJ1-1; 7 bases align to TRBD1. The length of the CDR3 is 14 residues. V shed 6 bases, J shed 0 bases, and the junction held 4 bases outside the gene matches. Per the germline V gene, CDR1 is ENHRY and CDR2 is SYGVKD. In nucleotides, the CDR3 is TGTGCCATCAGAAACAGGGGTCTGAACACTGAAGCTTTCTTT. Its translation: CAIRNRGLNTEAFF.

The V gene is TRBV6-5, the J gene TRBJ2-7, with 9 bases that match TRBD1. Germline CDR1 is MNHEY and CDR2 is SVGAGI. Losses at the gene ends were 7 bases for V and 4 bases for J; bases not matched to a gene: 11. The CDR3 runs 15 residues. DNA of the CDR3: TGTGCCAGCACCACTGGGGACAGGGTGGCTTACGAGCAGTACTTC. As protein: CASTTGDRVAYEQYF.

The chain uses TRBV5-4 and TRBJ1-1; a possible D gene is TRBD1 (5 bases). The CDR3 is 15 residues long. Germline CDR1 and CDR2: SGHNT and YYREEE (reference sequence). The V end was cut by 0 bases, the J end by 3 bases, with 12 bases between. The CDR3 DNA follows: TGTGCCAGCAGCTTGGAACTCTGGGGGGACACTGAAGCTTTCTTT. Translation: CASSLELWGDTEAFF.

CDR3 amino acids: CASSLRAGVNTGELFF. The DNA for the CDR3 is TGTGCCAGCAGCCTACGAGCGGGGGTCAACACCGGGGAGCTGTTTTTT. This chain links TRBV11-2 with TRBJ2-2; 8 nucleotides line up with TRBD2. Germline assignment: CDR1 SGHAT and CDR2 FQNNGV. The CDR3 has 16 residues. Trimming took 5 bases from V and 2 from J; bases not matched to a gene: 7.

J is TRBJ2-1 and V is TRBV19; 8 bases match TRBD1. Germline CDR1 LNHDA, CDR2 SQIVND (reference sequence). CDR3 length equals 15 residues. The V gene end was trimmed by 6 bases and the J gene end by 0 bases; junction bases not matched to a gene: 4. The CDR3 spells CASSLGQGSYNEQFF. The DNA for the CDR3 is TGTGCCAGTAGCCTCGGACAGGGCTCCTACAATGAGCAGTTCTTC.

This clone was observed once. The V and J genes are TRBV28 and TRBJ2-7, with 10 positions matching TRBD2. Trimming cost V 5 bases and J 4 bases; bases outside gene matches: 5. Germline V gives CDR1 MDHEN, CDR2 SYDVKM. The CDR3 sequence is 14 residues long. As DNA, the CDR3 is TGTGCCAGCAGTAGCGGGGGGGCAGAGTACGAGCAGTACTTC. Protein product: CASSSGGAEYEQYF.

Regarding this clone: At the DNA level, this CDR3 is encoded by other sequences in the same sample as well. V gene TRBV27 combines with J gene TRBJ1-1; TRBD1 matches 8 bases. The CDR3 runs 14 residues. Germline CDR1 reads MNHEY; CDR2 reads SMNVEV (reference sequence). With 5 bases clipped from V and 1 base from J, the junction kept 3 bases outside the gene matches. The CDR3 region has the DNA TGTGCCAGCAGTCCCGGACAGGGGAACACTGAAGCTTTCTTT. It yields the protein CASSPGQGNTEAFF.

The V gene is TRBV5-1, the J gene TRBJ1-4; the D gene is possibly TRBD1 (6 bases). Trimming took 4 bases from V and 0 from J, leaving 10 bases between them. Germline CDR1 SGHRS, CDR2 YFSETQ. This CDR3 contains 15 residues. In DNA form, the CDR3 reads TGCGCCAGCAGCACAGGGTTGGCAACTAATGAAAAACTGTTTTTT. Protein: CASSTGLATNEKLFF.

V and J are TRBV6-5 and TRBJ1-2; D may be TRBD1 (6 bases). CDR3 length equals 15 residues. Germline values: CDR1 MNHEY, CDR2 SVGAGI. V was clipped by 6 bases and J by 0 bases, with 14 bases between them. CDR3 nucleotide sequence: TGTGCCAGCAGATTCGACAGGCAGACTAACTATGGCTACACCTTC. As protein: CASRFDRQTNYGYTF.

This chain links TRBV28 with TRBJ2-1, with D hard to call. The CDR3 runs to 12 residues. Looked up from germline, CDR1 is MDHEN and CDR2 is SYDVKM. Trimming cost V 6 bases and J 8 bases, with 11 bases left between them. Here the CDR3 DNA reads TGTGCCAGCAGCCCCAGGCCCTATGAGCAGTTCTTC. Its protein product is CASSPRPYEQFF.

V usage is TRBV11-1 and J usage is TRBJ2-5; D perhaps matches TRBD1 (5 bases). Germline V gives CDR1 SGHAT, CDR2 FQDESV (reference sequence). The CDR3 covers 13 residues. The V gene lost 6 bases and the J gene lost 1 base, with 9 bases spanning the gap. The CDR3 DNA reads TGTGCCAGCAGAGGGGCAGCCCAAGAGACCCAGTACTTC. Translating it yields CASRGAAQETQYF.

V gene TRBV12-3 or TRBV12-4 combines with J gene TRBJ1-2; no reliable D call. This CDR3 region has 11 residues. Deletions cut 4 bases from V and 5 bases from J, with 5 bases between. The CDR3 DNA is TGTGCCAGCAGTTCCCCGTATGGCTACACCTTC. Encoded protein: CASSSPYGYTF.

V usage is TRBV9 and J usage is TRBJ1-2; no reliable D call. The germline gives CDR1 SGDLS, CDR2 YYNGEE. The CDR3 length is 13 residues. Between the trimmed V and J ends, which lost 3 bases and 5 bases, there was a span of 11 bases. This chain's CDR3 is CASSARESYGYTF. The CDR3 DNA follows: TGTGCCAGCAGCGCCCGGGAGTCATATGGCTACACCTTC.

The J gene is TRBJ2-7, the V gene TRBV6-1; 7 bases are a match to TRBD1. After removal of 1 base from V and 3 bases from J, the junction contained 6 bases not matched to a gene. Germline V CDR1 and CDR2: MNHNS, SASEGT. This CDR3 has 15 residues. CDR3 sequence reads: CASSEGDRVGYEQYF. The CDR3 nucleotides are TGTGCCAGCAGTGAAGGCGACAGGGTAGGCTACGAGCAGTACTTC.